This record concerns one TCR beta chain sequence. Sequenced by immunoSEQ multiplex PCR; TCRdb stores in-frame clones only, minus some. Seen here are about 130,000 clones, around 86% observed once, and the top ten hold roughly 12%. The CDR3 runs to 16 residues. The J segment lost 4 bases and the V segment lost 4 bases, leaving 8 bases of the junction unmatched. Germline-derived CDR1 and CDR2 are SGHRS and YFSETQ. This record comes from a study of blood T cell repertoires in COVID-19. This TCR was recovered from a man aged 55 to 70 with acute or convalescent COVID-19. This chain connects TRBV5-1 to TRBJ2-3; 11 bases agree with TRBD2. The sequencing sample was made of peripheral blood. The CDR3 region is CASSPLLAGVADTQYF. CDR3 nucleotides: TGCGCCAGCAGCCCCCTACTAGCGGGAGTAGCAGATACGCAGTATTTT.